This T cell receptor beta chain was documented in a study of T cells in Graves' hyperthyroidism and ophthalmopathy. This clonotype was detected ten times or more. TCR beta CDR3 regions were amplified from RNA transcripts. Using the HTBI primer set, a first-round RT-PCR was run on the TCR CDR3. TCRdb reprocessed the multiplex PCR reads with MiXCR, giving one entry per CDR3 protein. The sample contains approximately 610,000 distinct CDR3 sequences, roughly 14% of which appear only once. V was pared by 6 bases and J by 4 bases, with 13 bases between. The CDR3 is 12 amino acids. CDR1 is DFQATT and CDR2 is SNEGSKA in the germline V gene (reference sequence).

V gene TRBV20-1 combines with J gene TRBJ2-7, with TRBD2 as a possible D gene (7 bases). Input material: blood. The clonotype originates from a woman between 40 and 50 years old with Graves' ophthalmopathy. For the CDR3, the DNA is TGCAGTGCCAGCGGGGACACGTACGAGCAGTACTTC. This sequence encodes CSASGDTYEQYF.